The TCR beta chain under discussion was sequenced for a study of CD8+ T cells in alopecia areata. Study conclusions and caveats: Compared with mice, patients displayed less clear TCR sharing, possibly for HLA-related reasons.

CDR1 is SGHTA, CDR2 FQGNSA, per germline. The CDR3 loop spans 12 amino acids. V was pared by 5 bases and J by 2 bases, with 6 bases between. RNA extraction was followed by reverse transcription into cDNA, which acted as the sequencing template. Only in-frame clones appear in the TCRdb table, and some are missing; sequencing was by immunoSEQ multiplex PCR. The sample lists around 190,000 clones; 64% were seen once. This sample's treatment: oral pan-JAK inhibitor, 5-10 mg twice daily. Lesional scalp punch biopsies and peripheral blood were collected from alopecia areata patients. Of note for this clone: Antigen: not known.

The V and J genes are TRBV7-2 and TRBJ1-2, with D hard to call. This TCR derives from a human donor with alopecia areata. Sequences were derived from CD4+ T cells sorted from blood, sampled at week 4, from a patient treated with tofacitinib. The CDR3 bases are TGTGCCAGCAGCCAGGACAACTATGGCTACACCTTC. Amino acid sequence: CASSQDNYGYTF. The variable domain in full, with the rest retrieved from reference TRBV7-2 and TRBJ1-2, is GAGVSQSPSNKVTEKGKDVELRCDPISGHTALYWYRQSLGQGLEFLIYFQGNSAPDKSGLPSDRFSAERTGGSVSTLTIQRTQQEDSAVYLCASSQDNYGYTFGSGTRLTVV.